Below, 25 T cell receptor beta chains from the same sample are listed, as sequenced in a study of T cells after yellow fever vaccination. A single record per CDR3 protein comes from TCRdb applying MiXCR to the 5' RACE reads. The data contain a few hundred thousand distinct CDR3 sequences, 4.1% of them singletons. This sample comprised PBMCs, obtained 5 days after the yellow fever booster vaccination. The source is a man aged 18 to 29 who received the YFV17D yellow fever vaccine.

The chain couples TRBV25-1 to TRBJ1-4; D not certain. The V and J ends lost 3 bases and 13 bases respectively, with 9 bases between them. The germline gives CDR1 MGHDK, CDR2 SYGVNS. The CDR3 contains 11 residues. Here the CDR3 reads CASSEGGPLFF. The CDR3 nucleotides read TGTGCCAGCAGTGAGGGAGGGCCACTGTTTTTT.

This clonotype has a handful of counts. V usage is TRBV27 and J usage is TRBJ1-5, with D perhaps TRBD1 (6 bases). The CDR3 has 18 amino acids. Germline lookup yields CDR1 MNHEY and CDR2 SMNVEV (reference sequence). V shed 5 bases and J shed 0 bases, with 20 bases lying between them. The CDR3 reads CASSPRGGSSYSNQPQHF. The CDR3 region has the DNA TGTGCCAGCAGTCCCCGAGGGGGGTCGTCCTATAGCAATCAGCCCCAGCATTTT.

In this sample, this clonotype turned up many times. J is TRBJ2-1 and V is TRBV29-1, with TRBD2 as a possible D gene (5 bases). Germline-derived CDR1 and CDR2 are SQVTM and ANQGSEA. Trimming pared 5 bases from V and 6 bases from J, leaving 8 bases between. The CDR3 runs to 11 residues. DNA for the CDR3: TGCAGCGTTTCCGGGGTCAATGAGCAGTTCTTC. Translating gives CSVSGVNEQFF.

At least ten counts were recorded for this clonotype. The chain carries TRBV12-3 or TRBV12-4 and TRBJ2-5, with TRBD2 matching 16 bases. V lost 6 bases, J lost 4 bases, and 11 bases stayed unmatched. The CDR3 sequence is 18 residues long. The DNA for the CDR3 is TGTGCCAGCAGCCAGGGACTAGCGGGGGGGCCCGATAGAGAGACCCAGTACTTC. It is translated as CASSQGLAGGPDRETQYF.

The J gene is TRBJ2-1, the V gene TRBV11-3; D may be TRBD1 (6 bases). The CDR3 has 16 residues. Germline CDR1 reads SGHNT; CDR2 reads YENEEA. V was clipped by 5 bases and J by 0 bases, with 14 bases between them. The CDR3 is CASSRGQPSSYNEQFF. CDR3 DNA sequence: TGTGCCAGCAGCCGAGGACAGCCGAGCTCCTACAATGAGCAGTTCTTC.

This clonotype has at least ten counts. The CDR3 bases are TGCAGTGGGCAGGATGGTTTTACCAAAAACATTCAGTACTTC. Protein product: CSGQDGFTKNIQYF. This chain joins TRBV20-1 and TRBJ2-4; D unclear. The CDR3 runs to 14 residues. CDR1 and CDR2 (germline): DFQATT, SNEGSKA (reference sequence). Trimming stripped 7 bases from V and 2 bases from J, with 15 bases between.

This clonotype came up a few times. The rearrangement links TRBV20-1 to TRBJ2-5; 8 bases fit TRBD2. From germline, CDR1 is DFQATT and CDR2 SNEGSKA (reference sequence). With V trimmed by 6 bases and J by 2 bases, 5 bases remained unmatched. The CDR3 runs to 13 residues. CDR3 in amino acids: CSAVAGLQETQYF. The CDR3 DNA reads as TGCAGTGCCGTAGCGGGGTTGCAAGAGACCCAGTACTTC.

This chain links TRBV7-2 with TRBJ1-5; 8 positions agree with TRBD1. With 5 bases clipped from V and 1 base from J, the junction kept 4 bases outside the gene matches. The CDR3 sequence is 15 residues long. Germline CDR1 and CDR2: SGHTA and FQGNSA. The chain's CDR3 is CASSITGGSNQPQHF. The CDR3 DNA reads as TGTGCCAGCAGCATAACAGGGGGGAGCAATCAGCCCCAGCATTTT. The full variable domain, its missing parts supplied by reference TRBV7-2 and TRBJ1-5, is GAGVSQSPSNKVTEKGKDVELRCDPISGHTALYWYRQSLGQGLEFLIYFQGNSAPDKSGLPSDRFSAERTGGSVSTLTIQRTQQEDSAVYLCASSITGGSNQPQHFGDGTRLSIL.

A few counts support this clonotype. The chain employs TRBV6-5 and TRBJ1-2; TRBD1 aligns across 7 bases. V lost 10 bases, J lost 4 bases, and 18 bases stayed unmatched. The CDR3 loop spans 16 amino acids. In germline, CDR1 is MNHEY, CDR2 SVGAGI. The CDR3 nucleotides are TGTGCCACCGGGACAGTCGGCCTTCCGTCCCTCTATGGCTACACCTTC. Its protein is CATGTVGLPSLYGYTF.

This clonotype was observed once. The chain is built from TRBV5-6 and TRBJ2-1, with 12 bases aligning to TRBD2. The CDR3 is 18 residues long. Unmatched junction bases numbered 8, after V lost 4 bases and J lost 0 bases. The germline V gene has CDR1 SGHDT and CDR2 YYEEEE. CDR3: CASSAKLAGGPSYNEQFF. CDR3 nucleotides: TGTGCCAGCAGCGCGAAACTAGCGGGGGGCCCCTCCTACAATGAGCAGTTCTTC.

The gene calls are TRBV5-1 and TRBJ1-1, with 7 bases that match TRBD1. Looked up from germline, CDR1 is SGHRS and CDR2 is YFSETQ. J lost 5 bases, V lost 4 bases, and 11 bases had no gene match. The CDR3 spans 15 residues. The CDR3 DNA is TGCGCCAGCAGCCTGACAGGGCCCCTCTCAACTGAAGCTTTCTTT. Translated, it gives CASSLTGPLSTEAFF.

This clonotype has just a few counts. The V call is TRBV5-5, the J call TRBJ2-2, with D unresolved. Germline V CDR1 and CDR2: SGHKS, YYEKEE (reference sequence). Trimming left V 2 bases short and J 9 bases short, with 17 bases between. This CDR3 has 15 amino acids. In DNA form, the CDR3 reads TGTGCCAGCAGCTTAGCTTCGAGACTCTCTAGGGAGCTGTTTTTT. It is translated as CASSLASRLSRELFF.

The chain employs TRBV6-2 or TRBV6-3 and TRBJ1-5; 7 positions match TRBD1. The CDR3 sequence is 15 residues long. V gave up 6 bases and J gave up 3 bases; unmatched junction bases: 8. Germline V lookup: CDR1 MNHEY, CDR2 SVGEGT. The CDR3 region is CASRDWTGFNQPQHF. In DNA form, the CDR3 reads TGTGCCAGCAGAGACTGGACAGGATTCAATCAGCCCCAGCATTTT.

This clonotype was observed a few times. The chain has TRBV5-5 and TRBJ2-1, with D possibly TRBD1 on 5 matching bases. The CDR3 spans 12 residues. V lost 4 bases to trimming and J lost 10 bases, with 12 bases between them. The germline gives CDR1 SGHKS, CDR2 YYEKEE (reference sequence). In DNA form, the CDR3 reads TGTGCCAGCAGCCCGCCCACAGGAGAGCAGTTCTTC. This gives the protein CASSPPTGEQFF.

This clonotype was recorded a few times. The V and J genes are TRBV6-2 or TRBV6-3 and TRBJ2-1; 9 nucleotides agree with TRBD2. CDR3 length equals 15 residues. Germline V lookup: CDR1 MNHEY, CDR2 SVGEGT. Unmatched junction bases numbered 4, after V lost 7 bases and J lost 0 bases. The CDR3 protein is CASTSGVSSYNEQFF. CDR3 in DNA: TGTGCCAGCACTAGCGGGGTGTCCTCCTACAATGAGCAGTTCTTC.

This chain connects TRBV29-1 to TRBJ2-5; 12 bases are shared with TRBD1. This CDR3 is 15 amino acids long. V shed 7 bases, J shed 4 bases, and the junction held 10 bases outside the gene matches. CDR1 and CDR2 from the germline V gene are SQVTM and ANQGSEA. The CDR3 coding sequence is TGCAGCGCTCGGGACAGGGGGCGTTCAGGAGAGACCCAGTACTTC. This translates into CSARDRGRSGETQYF.

The chain carries TRBV4-1 and TRBJ2-2; D is ambiguous. Germline loops: CDR1 MGHRA, CDR2 YSYEKL. Trimming stripped 8 bases from V and 3 bases from J, with 4 bases between. The CDR3 length is 11 residues. CDR3 DNA sequence: TGCGCCAGCGAGGACACCGGGGAGCTGTTTTTT. It translates to CASEDTGELFF.

The chain employs TRBV6-1 and TRBJ2-4; D possibly corresponds to TRBD1 (5 bases). Germline V CDR1 and CDR2: MNHNS, SASEGT. Trimming removed 4 bases at V and 3 bases at J, with 10 bases between. CDR3 length: 14 residues. DNA of the CDR3: TGTGCCAGCAGTGTAATGGACATCAAAAACATTCAGTACTTC. Protein sequence: CASSVMDIKNIQYF.

This clonotype was recorded a few times. V usage is TRBV20-1 and J usage is TRBJ1-2; tentative D call: TRBD1 (5 bases). The CDR3 is 13 residues long. Germline V gives CDR1 DFQATT, CDR2 SNEGSKA (reference sequence). V lost 4 bases, J lost 2 bases, and 11 bases lay in between. The CDR3 region is CSATPGTNYGYTF. CDR3 bases: TGCAGTGCTACGCCGGGGACCAACTATGGCTACACCTTC.

The chain is built from TRBV5-1 and TRBJ2-3; D is perhaps TRBD2 (5 bases). Deletions cut 4 bases from V and 5 bases from J, with 14 bases between. The CDR3 loop spans 14 amino acids. Germline CDR1 SGHRS, CDR2 YFSETQ. CDR3 DNA: TGCGCCAGCAGCCCTCGTATAGGGAGAGATACGCAGTATTTT. This gives the protein CASSPRIGRDTQYF. The whole variable domain, remainder taken from reference TRBV5-1 and TRBJ2-3, is KAGVTQTPRYLIKTRGQQVTLSCSPISGHRSVSWYQQTPGQGLQFLFEYFSETQRNKGNFPGRFSGRQFSNSRSEMNVSTLELGDSALYLCASSPRIGRDTQYFGPGTRLTVL.

This clonotype was seen at least ten times. The V and J genes are TRBV6-5 and TRBJ1-3; TRBD1 matches 8 bases. After removal of 6 bases from V and 7 bases from J, the junction contained 8 bases not matched to a gene. Looked up from germline, CDR1 is MNHEY and CDR2 is SVGAGI. The CDR3 length is 14 residues. The CDR3 loop reads CASSQTGDLNTIYF. The CDR3 DNA sequence: TGTGCCAGCAGCCAGACAGGGGATCTGAACACCATATATTTT.

The table lists this clonotype with many counts. This sequence joins TRBV5-1 and TRBJ2-6, with D hard to call. V lost 0 bases to trimming and J lost 0 bases, with 7 bases between them. The CDR3 loop spans 16 amino acids. Germline CDR1 SGHRS, CDR2 YFSETQ. This CDR3 reads CASSLVASSGANVLTF. Written as DNA, the CDR3 is TGCGCCAGCAGCTTGGTGGCGAGCTCTGGGGCCAACGTCCTGACTTTC.

The J gene is TRBJ2-5, the V gene TRBV7-2; D perhaps matches TRBD1 (5 bases). The V end was cut by 3 bases, the J end by 4 bases, with 9 bases between. This CDR3 contains 13 residues. Germline-derived CDR1 and CDR2 are SGHTA and FQGNSA. CDR3 sequence: CASSFRAGETQYF. The CDR3 DNA sequence: TGTGCCAGCAGCTTCAGGGCTGGAGAGACCCAGTACTTC.

This clonotype appeared many times. The J gene is TRBJ2-2, the V gene TRBV5-1; D possibly uses TRBD1 or TRBD2 (6 bases each). CDR1 and CDR2 from the germline V gene are SGHRS and YFSETQ. CDR3 length: 14 amino acids. The V gene lost 4 bases and the J gene lost 5 bases, with 12 bases spanning the gap. This chain's CDR3 is CASSPWGATGELFF. DNA of the CDR3: TGCGCCAGCAGCCCGTGGGGGGCAACCGGGGAGCTGTTTTTT.

This clonotype was counted once. The chain employs TRBV20-1 and TRBJ2-5; 8 nucleotides agree with TRBD1. The CDR3 extends over 15 amino acids. The J segment lost 8 bases and the V segment lost 6 bases, leaving 17 bases of the junction unmatched. Germline-derived CDR1 and CDR2 are DFQATT and SNEGSKA (reference sequence). CDR3 protein: CSADRVGQAALTQYF. DNA for the CDR3: TGCAGTGCGGACAGGGTCGGACAGGCCGCTCTAACCCAGTACTTC.